One and the same sample provided the 5 T cell receptor beta chains below, sequenced in a study of STAT5B mutations in CD4+ large granular lymphocyte leukemia. Only in-frame clones appear in the TCRdb table, and some are missing; sequencing was by immunoSEQ multiplex PCR. This table has around 33,000 clones, 65% to 80% appearing once. The sample comprised CD4+ T cells from blood buffy coats. Receptors were obtained from a human donor in good health.

The genes are TRBV25-1 and TRBJ1-4; 7 bases line up with TRBD1. The length of the CDR3 is 13 residues. The ends lost 8 bases at V and 8 bases at J; junction bases unmatched: 8. Germline CDR1 MGHDK, CDR2 SYGVNS. Here the CDR3 DNA reads TGTGCCAGCGGACAGGAAGGGGTCGAAAAACTGTTTTTT. Translation: CASGQEGVEKLFF. Full variable domain (outside the CDR3, taken from reference TRBV25-1 and TRBJ1-4): EADIYQTPRYLVIGTGKKITLECSQTMGHDKMYWYQQDPGMELHLIHYSYGVNSTEKGDLSSESTVSRIRTEHFPLTLESARPSHTSQYLCASGQEGVEKLFFGSGTQLSVL.

The chain employs TRBV5-5 and TRBJ2-7, with a possible D match to TRBD2 (6 bases). Germline V lookup: CDR1 SGHKS, CDR2 YYEKEE (reference sequence). V was clipped by 3 bases and J by 0 bases, with 13 bases between them. CDR3 length: 15 amino acids. CDR3 coding DNA: TGTGCCAGCAGCTCGCGGGACTCCATCTCCTACGAGCAGTACTTC. Translated: CASSSRDSISYEQYF. Full variable domain (rest looked up from reference TRBV5-5 and TRBJ2-7): DAGVTQSPTHLIKTRGQQVTLRCSPISGHKSVSWYQQVLGQGPQFIFQYYEKEERGRGNFPDRFSARQFPNYSSELNVNALLLGDSALYLCASSSRDSISYEQYFGPGTRLTVT.

This chain joins TRBV15 and TRBJ2-5; D uncertain. Germline CDR1 and CDR2: LNHNV and YYDKDF (reference sequence). The V gene lost 0 bases and the J gene lost 4 bases, with 9 bases spanning the gap. The CDR3 covers 14 residues. CDR3 amino acids: CATSRDAARETQYF. The DNA of the CDR3 is TGTGCCACCAGCAGAGATGCAGCGCGAGAGACCCAGTACTTC.

J is TRBJ2-7 and V is TRBV18, with 9 bases fitting TRBD2. The CDR3 has 16 amino acids. Germline V CDR1 and CDR2: KGHSH, LQKENI. V lost 2 bases to trimming and J lost 1 base; unmatched junction nucleotides: 6. The CDR3 sequence is CASSPTRAGGSYEQYF. CDR3 coding DNA: TGTGCCAGCTCACCAACGAGAGCGGGAGGTTCCTACGAGCAGTACTTC.

CDR3 amino acids: CASKRLALNTGELFF. DNA of the CDR3: TGCGCCAGCAAAAGGCTAGCGTTGAACACCGGGGAGCTGTTTTTT. This chain links TRBV5-1 with TRBJ2-2; tentative D call: TRBD2 (6 bases). CDR3 length: 15 residues. V dropped 6 bases and J dropped 1 base, with 13 bases sitting between them. Germline CDR1 SGHRS, CDR2 YFSETQ.